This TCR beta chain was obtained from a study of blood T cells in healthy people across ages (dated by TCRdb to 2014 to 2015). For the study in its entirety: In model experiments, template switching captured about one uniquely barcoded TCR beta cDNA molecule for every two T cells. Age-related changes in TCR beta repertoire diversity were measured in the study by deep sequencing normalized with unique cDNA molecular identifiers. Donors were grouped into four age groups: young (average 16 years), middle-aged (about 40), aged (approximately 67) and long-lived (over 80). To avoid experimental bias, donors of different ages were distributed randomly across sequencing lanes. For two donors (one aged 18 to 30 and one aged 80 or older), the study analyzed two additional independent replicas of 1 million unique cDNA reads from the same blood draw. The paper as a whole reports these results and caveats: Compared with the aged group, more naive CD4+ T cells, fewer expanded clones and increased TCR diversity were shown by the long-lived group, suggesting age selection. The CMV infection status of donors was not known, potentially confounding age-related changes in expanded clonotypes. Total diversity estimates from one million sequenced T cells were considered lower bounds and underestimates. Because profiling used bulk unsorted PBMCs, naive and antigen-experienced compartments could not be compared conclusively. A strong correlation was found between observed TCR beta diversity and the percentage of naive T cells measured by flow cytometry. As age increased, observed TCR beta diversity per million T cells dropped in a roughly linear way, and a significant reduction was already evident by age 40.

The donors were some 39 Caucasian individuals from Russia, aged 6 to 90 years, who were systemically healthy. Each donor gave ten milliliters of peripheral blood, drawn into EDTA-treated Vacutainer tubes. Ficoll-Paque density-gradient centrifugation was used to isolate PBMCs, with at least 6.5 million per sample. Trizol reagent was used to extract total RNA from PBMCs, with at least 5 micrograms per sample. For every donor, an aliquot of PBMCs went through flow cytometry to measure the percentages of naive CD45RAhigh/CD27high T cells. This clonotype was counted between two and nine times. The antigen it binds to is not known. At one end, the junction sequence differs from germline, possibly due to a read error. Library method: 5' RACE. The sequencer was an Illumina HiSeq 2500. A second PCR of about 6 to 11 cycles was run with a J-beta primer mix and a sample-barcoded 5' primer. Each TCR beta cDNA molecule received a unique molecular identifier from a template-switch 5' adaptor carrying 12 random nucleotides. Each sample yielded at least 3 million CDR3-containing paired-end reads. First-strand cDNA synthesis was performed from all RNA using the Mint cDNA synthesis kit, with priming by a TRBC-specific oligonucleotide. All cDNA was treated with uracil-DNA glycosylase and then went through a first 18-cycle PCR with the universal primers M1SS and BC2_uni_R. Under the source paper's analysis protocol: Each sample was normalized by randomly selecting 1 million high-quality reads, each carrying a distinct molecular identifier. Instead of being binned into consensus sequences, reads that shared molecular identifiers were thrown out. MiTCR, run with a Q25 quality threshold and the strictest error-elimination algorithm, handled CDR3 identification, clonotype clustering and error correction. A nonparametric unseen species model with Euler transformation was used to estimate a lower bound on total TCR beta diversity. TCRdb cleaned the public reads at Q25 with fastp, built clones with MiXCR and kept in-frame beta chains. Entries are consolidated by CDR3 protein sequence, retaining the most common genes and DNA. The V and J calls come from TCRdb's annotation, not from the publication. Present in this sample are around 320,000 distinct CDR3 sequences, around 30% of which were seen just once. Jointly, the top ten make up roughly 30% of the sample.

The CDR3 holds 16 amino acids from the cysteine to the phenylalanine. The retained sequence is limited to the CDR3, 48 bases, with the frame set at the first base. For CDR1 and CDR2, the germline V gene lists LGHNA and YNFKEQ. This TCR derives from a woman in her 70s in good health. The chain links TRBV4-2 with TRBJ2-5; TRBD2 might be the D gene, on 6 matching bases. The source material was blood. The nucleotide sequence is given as TGTGCCAGCAGCCCCCTAATCGCGGGGTTCCAAGAGACCCAGTATTTC. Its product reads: CASSPLIAGFQETQYF.